This T cell receptor (beta chain) was obtained from a study of T cell repertoires in cytomegalovirus infection. As for the study in general: Public TCR beta signatures provided an indication of both CMV infection and a matching HLA type.

There are 15 residues in the CDR3. Germline V CDR1 and CDR2: LNHDA, SQIVND (reference sequence). Trimming left V 1 base short and J 4 bases short, with 11 bases between. A few counts support this clonotype. The antigen is not known. Study outcomes and limitations: The response measured ex vivo was dominated by TCR beta clonotypes (HLA-C-restricted and CMV-specific).

TCRdb reanalysed the reads using MiXCR and keeps one entry per CDR3 protein. Of 300,000 to 400,000 distinct CDR3 sequences listed, about a sixth are singletons. The sequence came from a human donor in good health (CMV status not recorded). Some clones in this sample may be carry-over from other donors' samples. The chain recombines TRBV19 with TRBJ2-1; D assignment may be TRBD1 or TRBD2 (5 bases each). Input material: PBMCs. The CDR3 sequence is CASSIAGLGYNEQFF. CDR3 DNA: TGTGCCAGTAGTATAGCGGGGCTCGGGTACAATGAGCAGTTCTTC. Combining the CDR3 with reference TRBV19 and TRBJ2-1 gives the whole variable domain DGGITQSPKYLFRKEGQNVTLSCEQNLNHDAMYWYRQDPGQGLRLIYYSQIVNDFQKGDIAEGYSVSREKKESFPLTVTSAQKNPTAFYLCASSIAGLGYNEQFFGPGTRLTVL.